The present TCR beta chain was sequenced within a study of T cells expressing NK-cell markers (dated by TCRdb to between 2020 and 2021). About the full investigation: Three sorted T-cell subsets (CD3+CD56+NKG2C+, CD3+CD56+NKG2C- and CD3+CD56-NKG2C+) from fewer than 10 donors had their TCR beta-chain repertoires profiled. Illumina HiSeq 2000/2500, MiSeq or NextSeq was used to sequence libraries as 2 x 150 bp reads. The eight sequenced donors were randomly selected healthy volunteers, three men and five women. Among the eight sequenced donors, only one was HCMV-seronegative, while the other seven were HCMV-seropositive. Beyond this particular receptor, the publication reports: It remained unclear whether the expanded NKG2C-expressing T cell clones were specific for HCMV antigens. Those dominant clonotypes were again the most abundant among CD3+CD56-NKG2C+ cells in several donors, at about 28.3-60.1%. In more than 5 donors, the dominant CD3+CD56+NKG2C+ clonotypes ranked among the top 10 CD8+ clonotypes, making up roughly 1.0-8% of CD8+ T cells.

HCMV serostatus was determined by detecting HCMV-specific IgG in serum with a commercial ELISA kit. Peripheral blood mononuclear cells were isolated from blood by Ficoll density gradient centrifugation. Sequencing used an Illumina HiSeq 2000. The TCR beta cDNA libraries were made using 5'RACE template switching, a step that added both a universal primer site and unique molecular identifiers. Synthesis of cDNA was primed from the TCR beta constant segment and was followed by two consecutive PCR amplification steps. On the authors' methods: MIGEC handled demultiplexing of the reads and grouping by UMI, while MiTCR was used to assemble and quantify clonotypes. To exclude erroneous sequences, any TCR cDNA sequence not supported by at least two reads was discarded. The tcR package was used for downstream repertoire analysis, and clonotypes were matched between fractions using CDR3 nucleotide sequence together with V segment. VDJmatch was used to annotate antigen specificity against VDJdb, with one amino acid substitution allowed in CDR3. Once TCRdb had reprocessed the reads, it stored one entry per CDR3 protein sequence and supplied no DNA. It is TCRdb's table, rather than the study itself, that gives the V and J calls and clone size. The sample has some 450,000 distinct CDR3 sequences on record. About 7.1% of the sample lies in the top ten.

Taken from cysteine to phenylalanine, the CDR3 has 12 residues. No DNA appears here. CDR1 and CDR2 (DFQATT, SNEGSKA) derive from the germline V gene (reference sequence). With regard to this clonotype: No cognate antigen has been identified for it.

The sequenced material came from blood T cells: a sorted CD56 or NKG2C T cell subset, CD4+ or CD8+ T cells, or bulk PBMC T cells (not recorded which). This TCR came from a woman between 18 and 75 years old in good health. This receptor chain uses TRBV20-1 and TRBJ1-2. The CDR3 reads CSARGSADGYTF.